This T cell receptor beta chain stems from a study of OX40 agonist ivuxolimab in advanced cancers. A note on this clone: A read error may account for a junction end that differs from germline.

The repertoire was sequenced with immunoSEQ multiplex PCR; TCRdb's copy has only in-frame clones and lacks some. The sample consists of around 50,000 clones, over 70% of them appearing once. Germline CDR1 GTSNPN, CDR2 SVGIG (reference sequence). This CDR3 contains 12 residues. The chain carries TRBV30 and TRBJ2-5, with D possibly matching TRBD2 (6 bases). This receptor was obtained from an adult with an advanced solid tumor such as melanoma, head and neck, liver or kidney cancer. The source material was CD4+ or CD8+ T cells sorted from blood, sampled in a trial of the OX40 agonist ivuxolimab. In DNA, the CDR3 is TGTGCCGGGAGCGGAGGGACAGAGACCCAGTACTTC. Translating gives CAGSGGTETQYF.